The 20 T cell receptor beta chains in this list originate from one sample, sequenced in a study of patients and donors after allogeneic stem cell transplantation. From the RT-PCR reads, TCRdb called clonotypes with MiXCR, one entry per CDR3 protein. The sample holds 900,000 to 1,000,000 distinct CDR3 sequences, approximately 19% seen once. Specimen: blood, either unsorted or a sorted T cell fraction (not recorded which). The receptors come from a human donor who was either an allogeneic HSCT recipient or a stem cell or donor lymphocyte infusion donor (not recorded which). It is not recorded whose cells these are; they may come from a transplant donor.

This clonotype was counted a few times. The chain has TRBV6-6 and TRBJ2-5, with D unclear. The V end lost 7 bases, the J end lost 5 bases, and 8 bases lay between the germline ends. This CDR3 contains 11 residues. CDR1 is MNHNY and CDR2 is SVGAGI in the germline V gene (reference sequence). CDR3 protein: CASTHAETQYF. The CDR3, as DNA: TGTGCCAGCACCCACGCGGAGACCCAGTACTTC.

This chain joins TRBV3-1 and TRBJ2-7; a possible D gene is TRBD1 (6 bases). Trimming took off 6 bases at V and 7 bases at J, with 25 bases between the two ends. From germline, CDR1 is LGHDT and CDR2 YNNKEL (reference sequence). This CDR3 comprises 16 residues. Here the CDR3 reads CASSRLGMDSPKEQYF. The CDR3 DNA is TGTGCCAGCAGTCGATTGGGTATGGACAGCCCTAAGGAGCAGTACTTC.

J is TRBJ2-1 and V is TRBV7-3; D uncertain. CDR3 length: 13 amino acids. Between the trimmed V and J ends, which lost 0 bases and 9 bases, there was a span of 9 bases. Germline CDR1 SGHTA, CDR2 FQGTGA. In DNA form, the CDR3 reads TGTGCCAGCAGCTTAACTGGAACGGGTGAGCAGTTCTTC. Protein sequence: CASSLTGTGEQFF. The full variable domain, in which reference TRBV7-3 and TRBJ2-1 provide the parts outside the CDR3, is GAGVSQTPSNKVTEKGKYVELRCDPISGHTALYWYRQSLGQGPEFLIYFQGTGAADDSGLPNDRFFAVRPEGSVSTLKIQRTERGDSAVYLCASSLTGTGEQFFGPGTRLTVL.

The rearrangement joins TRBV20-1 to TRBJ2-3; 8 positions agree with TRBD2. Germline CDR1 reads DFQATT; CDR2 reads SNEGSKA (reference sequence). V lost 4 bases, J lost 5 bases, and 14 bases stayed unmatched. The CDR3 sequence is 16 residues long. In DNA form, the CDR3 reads TGCAGTGCTACCTCAGGGACTAGTAAACACAGAGATACGCAGTATTTT. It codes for CSATSGTSKHRDTQYF.

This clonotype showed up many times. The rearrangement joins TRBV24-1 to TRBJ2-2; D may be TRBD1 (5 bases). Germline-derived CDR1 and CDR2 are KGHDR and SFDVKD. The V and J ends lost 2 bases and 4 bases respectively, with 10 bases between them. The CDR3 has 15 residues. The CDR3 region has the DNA TGTGCCACCAGTGATTACAGCAGGGTCACCGGGGAGCTGTTTTTT. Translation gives CATSDYSRVTGELFF.

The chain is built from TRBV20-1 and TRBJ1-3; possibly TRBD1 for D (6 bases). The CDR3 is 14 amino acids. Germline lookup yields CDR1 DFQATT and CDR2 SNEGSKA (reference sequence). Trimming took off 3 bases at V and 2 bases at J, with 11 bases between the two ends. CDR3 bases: TGCAGTGCTAGGGGGGGCGAAGCTGGAAACACCATATATTTT. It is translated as CSARGGEAGNTIYF.

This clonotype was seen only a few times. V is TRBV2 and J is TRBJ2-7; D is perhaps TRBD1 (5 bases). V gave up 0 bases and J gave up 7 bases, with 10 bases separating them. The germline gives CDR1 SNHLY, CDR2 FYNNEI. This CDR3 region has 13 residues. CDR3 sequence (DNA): TGTGCCAGCAGTGAAGCGTCAGGGTGGGAGCAGTACTTC. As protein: CASSEASGWEQYF.

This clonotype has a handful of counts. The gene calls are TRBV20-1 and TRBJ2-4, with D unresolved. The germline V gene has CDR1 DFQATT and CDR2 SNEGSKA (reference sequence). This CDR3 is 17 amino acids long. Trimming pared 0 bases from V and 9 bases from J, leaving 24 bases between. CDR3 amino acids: CSARDASDGLTNRIQYF. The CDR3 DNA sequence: TGCAGTGCTAGAGATGCGTCCGATGGCTTGACCAATCGCATTCAGTACTTC.

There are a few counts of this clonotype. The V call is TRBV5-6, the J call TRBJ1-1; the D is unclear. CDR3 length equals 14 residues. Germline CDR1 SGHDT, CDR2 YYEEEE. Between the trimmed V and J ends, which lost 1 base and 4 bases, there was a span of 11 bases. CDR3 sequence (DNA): TGTGCCAGCAGCTTGCTGGGCGAGGGCACTGAAGCTTTCTTT. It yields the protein CASSLLGEGTEAFF.

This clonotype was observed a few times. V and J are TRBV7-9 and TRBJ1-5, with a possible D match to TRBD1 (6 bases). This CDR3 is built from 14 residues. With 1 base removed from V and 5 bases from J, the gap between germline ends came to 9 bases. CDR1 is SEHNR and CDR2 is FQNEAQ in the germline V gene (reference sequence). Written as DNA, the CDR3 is TGTGCCAGCAGCTTAGGGGACACCTATCAGCCCCAGCATTTT. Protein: CASSLGDTYQPQHF.

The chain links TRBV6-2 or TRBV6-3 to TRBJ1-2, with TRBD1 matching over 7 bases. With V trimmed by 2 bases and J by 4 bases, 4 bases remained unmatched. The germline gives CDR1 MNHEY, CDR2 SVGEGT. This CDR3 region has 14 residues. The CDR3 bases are TGTGCCAGCAGTTACCGGAGACAGGGCTATGGCTACACCTTC. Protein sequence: CASSYRRQGYGYTF.

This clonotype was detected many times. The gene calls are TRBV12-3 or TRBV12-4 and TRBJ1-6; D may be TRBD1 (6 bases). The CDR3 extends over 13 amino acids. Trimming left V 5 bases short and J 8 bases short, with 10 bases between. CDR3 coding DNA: TGTGCCAGCAGTACAGGGTCGTATTCACCCCTCCACTTT. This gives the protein CASSTGSYSPLHF.

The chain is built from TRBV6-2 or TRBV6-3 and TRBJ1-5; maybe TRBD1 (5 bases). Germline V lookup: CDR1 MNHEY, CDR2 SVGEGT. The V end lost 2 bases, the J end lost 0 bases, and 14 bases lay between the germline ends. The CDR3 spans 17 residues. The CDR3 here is CASSYPGGGPSNQPQHF. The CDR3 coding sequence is TGTGCCAGCAGTTACCCCGGGGGAGGACCTAGCAATCAGCCCCAGCATTTT.

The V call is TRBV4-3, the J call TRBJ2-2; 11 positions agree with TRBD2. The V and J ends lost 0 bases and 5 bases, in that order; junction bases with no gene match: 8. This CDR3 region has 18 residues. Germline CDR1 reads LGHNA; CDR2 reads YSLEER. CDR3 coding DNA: TGCGCCAGCAGCCAAGATTTTAGCGGGGGGGTTCGTACCGGGGAGCTGTTTTTT. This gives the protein CASSQDFSGGVRTGELFF.

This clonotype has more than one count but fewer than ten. CDR3 sequence (DNA): TGTGCCAGCAGCCAGAATATCCCGGGACTAGCGAGAGGGGATACGCAGTATTTT. Translated: CASSQNIPGLARGDTQYF. V gene TRBV4-2 combines with J gene TRBJ2-3; 10 bases align to TRBD2. The trim removed 3 bases at V and 6 bases at J, leaving 15 bases unmatched. Germline CDR1 LGHNA, CDR2 YNFKEQ. This CDR3 has 18 residues.

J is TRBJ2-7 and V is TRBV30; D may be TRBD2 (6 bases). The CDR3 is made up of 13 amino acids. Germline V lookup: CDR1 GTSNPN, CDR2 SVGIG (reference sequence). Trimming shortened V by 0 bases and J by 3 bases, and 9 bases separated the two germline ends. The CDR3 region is CAWSVSEGYEQYF. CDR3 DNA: TGTGCCTGGAGTGTATCGGAGGGCTACGAGCAGTACTTC.

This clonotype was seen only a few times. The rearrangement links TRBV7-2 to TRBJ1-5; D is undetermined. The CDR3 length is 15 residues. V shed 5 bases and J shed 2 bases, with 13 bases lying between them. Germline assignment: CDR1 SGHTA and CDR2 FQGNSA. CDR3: CASSAPAMGNQPQHF. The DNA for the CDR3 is TGTGCCAGCAGCGCCCCAGCTATGGGCAATCAGCCCCAGCATTTT.

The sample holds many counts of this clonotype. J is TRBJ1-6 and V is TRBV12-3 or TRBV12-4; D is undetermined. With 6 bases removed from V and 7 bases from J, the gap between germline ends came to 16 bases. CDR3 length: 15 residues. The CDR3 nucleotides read TGTGCCAGCAGCAAAGTCTACGGGGTGAATTCACCCCTCCACTTT. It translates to CASSKVYGVNSPLHF.

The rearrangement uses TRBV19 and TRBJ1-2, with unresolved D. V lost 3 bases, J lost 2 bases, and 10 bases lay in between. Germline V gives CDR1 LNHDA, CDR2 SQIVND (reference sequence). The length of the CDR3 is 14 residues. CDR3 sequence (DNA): TGTGCCAGTAGTATCTCGGACGGAAACTATGGCTACACCTTC. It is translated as CASSISDGNYGYTF.

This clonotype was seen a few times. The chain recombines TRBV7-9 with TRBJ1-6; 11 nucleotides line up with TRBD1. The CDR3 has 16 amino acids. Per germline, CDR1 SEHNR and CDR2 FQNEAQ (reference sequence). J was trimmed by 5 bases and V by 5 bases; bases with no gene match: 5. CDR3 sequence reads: CASSQRDRGDNSPLHF. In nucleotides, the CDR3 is TGTGCCAGCAGCCAACGGGACAGGGGGGATAATTCACCCCTCCACTTT.